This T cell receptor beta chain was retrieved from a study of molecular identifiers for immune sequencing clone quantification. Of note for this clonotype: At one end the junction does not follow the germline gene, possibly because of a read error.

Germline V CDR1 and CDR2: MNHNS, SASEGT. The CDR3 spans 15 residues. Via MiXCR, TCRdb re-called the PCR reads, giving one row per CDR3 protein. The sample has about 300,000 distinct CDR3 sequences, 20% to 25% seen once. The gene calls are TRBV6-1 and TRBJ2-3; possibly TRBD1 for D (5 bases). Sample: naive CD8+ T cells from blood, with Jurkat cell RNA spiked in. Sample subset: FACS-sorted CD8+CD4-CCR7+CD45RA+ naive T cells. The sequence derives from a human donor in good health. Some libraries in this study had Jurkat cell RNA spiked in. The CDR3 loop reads CASSDPTVSTDTQCF. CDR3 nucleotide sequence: TGTGCCAGCAGTGACCCGACAGTCAGCACAGATACGCAGTGTTTT.